The clone carrying this TCR beta chain came up a few times. What it binds is unknown. Carrying unique molecular identifiers, the cDNA also gained a universal primer site through template switching. TCRdb ran MiXCR on the 5' RACE reads and lists one entry per CDR3 protein. The sample holds 500,000 to 650,000 distinct CDR3 sequences, under 8.5% seen once. Trimming stripped 7 bases from V and 4 bases from J, with 11 bases between. The CDR3 extends over 13 amino acids. CDR1 and CDR2 (germline): WSHSY, SAAADI. The data belong to a study of identical twins. Findings of the study overall: Out-of-frame alpha sequences shared by twins showed excess low generation probability. The study found that models underestimated out-of-frame TCR alpha sharing in monozygotic twins.

The same data also went into a second study, on yellow fever vaccine responses in identical twins. From that study: Twins reportedly showed a vaccine T cell response that seemed partly convergent and partly personalized.

The material sequenced was PBMCs. The V gene is TRBV10-2, the J gene TRBJ2-1, with a tentative D call TRBD2 (5 bases). The clonotype originates from a woman younger than 35 in good health. In DNA, the CDR3 is TGCGCCAGCACTCCGGACTCTTACAATGAGCAGTTCTTC. It yields the protein CASTPDSYNEQFF.